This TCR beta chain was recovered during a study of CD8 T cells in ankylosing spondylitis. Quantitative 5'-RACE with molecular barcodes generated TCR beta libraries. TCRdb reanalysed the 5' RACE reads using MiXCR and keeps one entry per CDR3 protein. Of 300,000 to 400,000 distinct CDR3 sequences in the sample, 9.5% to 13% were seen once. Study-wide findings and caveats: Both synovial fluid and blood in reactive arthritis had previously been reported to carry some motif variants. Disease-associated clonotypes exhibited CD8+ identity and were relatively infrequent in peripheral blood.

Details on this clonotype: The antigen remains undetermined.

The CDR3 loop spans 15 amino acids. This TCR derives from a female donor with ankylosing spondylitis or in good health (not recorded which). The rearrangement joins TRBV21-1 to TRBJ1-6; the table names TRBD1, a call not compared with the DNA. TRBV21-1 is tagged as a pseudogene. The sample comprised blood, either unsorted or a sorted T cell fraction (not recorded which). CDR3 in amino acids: CASRLRDRGGSPLHF. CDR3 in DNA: TGTGCCAGCAGGCTAAGGGACAGGGGTGGCTCACCCCTCCACTTT.